A selection of T cell receptor beta chains follows, all from one sample in a study of cytotoxic CD8 clonotypes in ibrutinib-treated CLL. The assay was immunoSEQ multiplex PCR, and TCRdb's table has in-frame clones only and misses some. The table includes about 130,000 clones, 79% detected once. Sequences were derived from PBMCs, sampled after 12 months of ibrutinib treatment. These receptors all stem from a human donor with chronic lymphocytic leukemia. Both conserved end residues are part of each CDR3. The D gene is left open where the match is weak. Not every row has a clone size; where given, it reads once, few, many or a size class.

J gene | D gene | V gene | clone size | CDR3 DNA | CDR3 protein
TRBJ2-2 | TRBD2 | TRBV9 | NA | TGTGCCAGCAGCGTAGCGGGAGGGGCGAACACCGGGGAGCTGTTTTTT | CASSVAGGANTGELFF
TRBJ2-7 | TRBD1 | TRBV27 | NA | TGTGCCAGCAGTCCGGACAGGGGGCTACGCGAGCAGTACTTC | CASSPDRGLREQYF
TRBJ2-7 | TRBD2 | TRBV18 | NA | TGTGCCAGCTCACCGGGACTAGCGGGGTCCTACGAGCAGTACTTC | CASSPGLAGSYEQYF
TRBJ2-3 | NA | TRBV29-1 | NA | TGCAGCGTTGGGGGAGGGACACAAACAGATACGCAGTATTTT | CSVGGGTQTDTQYF
TRBJ2-1 | NA | TRBV5-1 | NA | TGCGCCAGCAGCTTGAGGTCCGATGAGCAGTTCTTC | CASSLRSDEQFF
TRBJ2-2 | TRBD2 | TRBV6-1 | NA | TGTGCCAGCAGTGAACTCTCCTTAGCGGGAATTGCCGGGGAGCTGTTTTTT | CASSELSLAGIAGELFF
TRBJ2-1 | NA | TRBV2 | NA | TGTGCCAGCACCGAATCTGGAGGGTACAATGAGCAGTTCTTC | CASTESGGYNEQFF
TRBJ2-5 | NA | TRBV30 | NA | TGTGCCTGGACCCGATCCAGGGGCGCGGGAGAGACCCAGTACTTC | CAWTRSRGAGETQYF
TRBJ2-7 | NA | TRBV9 | NA | TGTGCCAGCAGCGTAACCCCAGGGTTATACGAGCAGTACTTC | CASSVTPGLYEQYF
TRBJ1-1 | NA | TRBV2 | NA | TGTGCCAGCAGCGCCCGGGAGAACACTGAAGCTTTCTTT | CASSARENTEAFF
TRBJ1-2 | NA | TRBV30 | NA | TGTGCCTGGTACCGGGCCCGCACTAACTATGGCTACACCTTC | CAWYRARTNYGYTF
TRBJ1-1 | NA | TRBV7-9 | NA | TGTGCCAGCAGCTTAGTTACCGGGAGAGCTAACTCTCTTGAAGCTTTCTTT | CASSLVTGRANSLEAFF
TRBJ2-7 | NA | TRBV10-1 | few | TGCGCCATCCCAAGGGACTCCACCTACGAGCAGTACTTC | CAIPRDSTYEQYF
TRBJ1-1 | TRBD1 | TRBV12-5 | NA | TGTGCTAGTGGTTTGGACCACTGGCGCAGACAGGGTTCGGTGAACACTGAAGCTTTCTTT | CASGLDHWRRQGSVNTEAFF
TRBJ1-2 | NA | TRBV14 | NA | TGTGCCAGCAGCCTAGCAGGGTTGAGTACCAACTATGGCTACACCTTC | CASSLAGLSTNYGYTF
TRBJ2-7 | NA | TRBV10-3 | NA | TGTGCCATCAGTGACCAAGCAGGGAACTCCTTCTCCTACGAGCAGTACTTC | CAISDQAGNSFSYEQYF
TRBJ1-1 | NA | TRBV5-6 | NA | TGTGCCAGCGGCAGGGTGAACACTGAAGCTTTCTTT | CASGRVNTEAFF
TRBJ1-2 | NA | TRBV5-1 | NA | TGCGCCAGCAGCTTATCCGCTAGTGGGTATGGCTACACCTTC | CASSLSASGYGYTF
TRBJ2-1 | TRBD2 | TRBV4-3 | NA | TGCGCCAGCAGCCTTCGCCGGACTAGCGGAAACAATGAGCAGTTCTTC | CASSLRRTSGNNEQFF
TRBJ2-5 | TRBD2 | TRBV14 | once | TGTGCCAGCAGCTCCGGGACTAGCGTAGAGACCCAGTACTTC | CASSSGTSVETQYF
TRBJ2-7 | NA | TRBV5-1 | NA | TGCGCCAGCAGCTTGCTTGGATCAGGTTTGACCTACGAGCAGTACTTC | CASSLLGSGLTYEQYF
TRBJ1-1 | TRBD1 | TRBV11-2 | NA | TGTGCCAGCAGTCCTGACCGGGACAGGGGCCTGCTAGGGGGAGCTTTCTTT | CASSPDRDRGLLGGAFF
TRBJ1-2 | TRBD1 | TRBV27 | NA | TGTGCCAGCAGATATACTCGAGGACAGGGAGAGAACTATGGCTACACCTTC | CASRYTRGQGENYGYTF
TRBJ2-4 | NA | TRBV19 | NA | TGTGCCAGTAGTATCGGGGGATTCAACATTCAGTACTTC | CASSIGGFNIQYF
TRBJ2-7 | NA | TRBV7-3 | NA | TGTGCCAGCAGCTTGGGTTCCCCGGACAACTCCTACGAGCAGTACTTC | CASSLGSPDNSYEQYF
TRBJ2-1 | NA | TRBV5-1 | NA | TGCGCCAGCAGCTTGGCCCCCGACAGATACAATGAGCAGTTCTTC | CASSLAPDRYNEQFF
TRBJ1-5 | NA | TRBV28 | few | TGTGCCAGCAGTGACCGGGACGGAGGTGGGTACAATCAGCCCCAGCATTTT | CASSDRDGGGYNQPQHF
TRBJ1-1 | TRBD1 | TRBV6-5 | NA | TGTGCCAGCAGATTAGACAGGGGCGCAGCTTTCTTT | CASRLDRGAAFF
TRBJ2-1 | NA | TRBV6-5 | NA | TGTGCCAGCATTGGAATAAATGAGCAGTTCTTC | CASIGINEQFF
TRBJ2-7 | NA | TRBV27 | NA | TGTGCCAGCAGTTATAGTCAGTCCTACGAGCAGTACTTC | CASSYSQSYEQYF
TRBJ2-7 | NA | TRBV4-3 | NA | TGCGCCAGCAGCCTGGGGGGAATAAATTCGGTCGAGCAGTACTTC | CASSLGGINSVEQYF
TRBJ1-2 | TRBD1 | TRBV4-1 | NA | TGCGCCAGCAGCCAGGACAGGGTGGGTAACTATGGCTACACCTTC | CASSQDRVGNYGYTF
TRBJ1-2 | NA | TRBV7-2 | NA | TGTGCCAGCAGCTTATTGTTCGCAGGTGACGGCTACACCTTC | CASSLLFAGDGYTF
TRBJ2-1 | TRBD1 | TRBV28 | NA | TGTGCCAGCAGTTTTAGTGGGGGACAGGGTTACAATGAGCAGTTCTTC | CASSFSGGQGYNEQFF
TRBJ2-7 | NA | TRBV29-1 | once | TGCAGCGTTGAGGTAGGGGTCAACGAGCAGTACTTC | CSVEVGVNEQYF
TRBJ2-1 | NA | TRBV28 | NA | TGTGCCAGCAGCGAAGCGGATCCCTCCTACAATGAGCAGTTCTTC | CASSEADPSYNEQFF
TRBJ1-5 | NA | TRBV28 | few | TGTGCCAGCAGTTTAGTTGGGCAGCCCCAGCATTTT | CASSLVGQPQHF
TRBJ2-1 | NA | TRBV6-1 | NA | TGTGCCAGCAGTGAAGCCGGAGGCCTCAATGAGCAGTTCTTC | CASSEAGGLNEQFF
TRBJ2-7 | NA | TRBV6-6 | NA | TGTGCCAGCAGTTACTCGTGGCAACGCGAGCAGTACTTC | CASSYSWQREQYF